This T cell receptor (beta chain) is from a study of shared clonotypes between healthy human individuals. Turning to the study itself: CD4 naive cells filled three plates per donor, CD4 memory three, CD8 naive two and CD8 memory one.

V shed 3 bases and J shed 13 bases, with 13 bases lying between them. The germline V gene has CDR1 MNHEY and CDR2 SMNVEV (reference sequence). CDR3 size: 12 residues. This clone was detected only once. As yet, its antigen is unknown. Broader study findings: Shared clonotypes across all four donors exceeded non-shared ones in generation probability.

Assay: immunoSEQ multiplex PCR; the TCRdb copy retains only in-frame clones and omits some. The sample contains about 2 million clones, just under 95% of which appear only once. Naivety among CD8 cells was defined by CD45RO negativity and positive CCR7 selection, thereby excluding terminally differentiated effector memory CD45RA+ cells. Donors, healthy HIV-negative adults, lacked recent acute infections or vaccinations. This chain uses TRBV27 with TRBJ2-1, with D tentatively TRBD1 (5 bases). Sequenced material: naive CD8+ T cells sorted from blood. The TCR comes from a man aged 18 to 29 in good health. CDR3: CASSLGLSFQFF. The CDR3 nucleotides are TGTGCCAGCAGTTTGGGGCTCTCATTCCAGTTCTTC.